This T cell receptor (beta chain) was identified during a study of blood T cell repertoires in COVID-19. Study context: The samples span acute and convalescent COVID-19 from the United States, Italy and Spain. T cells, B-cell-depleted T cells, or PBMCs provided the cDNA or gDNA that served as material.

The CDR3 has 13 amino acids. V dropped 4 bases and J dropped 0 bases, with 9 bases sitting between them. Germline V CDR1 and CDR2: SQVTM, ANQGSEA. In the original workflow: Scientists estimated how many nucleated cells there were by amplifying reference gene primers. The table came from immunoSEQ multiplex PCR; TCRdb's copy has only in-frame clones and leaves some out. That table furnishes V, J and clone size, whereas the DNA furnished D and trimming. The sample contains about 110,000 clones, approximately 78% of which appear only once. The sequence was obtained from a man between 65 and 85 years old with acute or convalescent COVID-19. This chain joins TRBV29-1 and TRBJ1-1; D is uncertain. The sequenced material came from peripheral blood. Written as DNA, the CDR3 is TGCAGCGTTGTCCCACAGTTGAACACTGAAGCTTTCTTT. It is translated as CSVVPQLNTEAFF.